This TCR beta chain was captured in a study of identical twins. One entry per CDR3 protein, called by TCRdb with MiXCR from the 5' RACE reads. Of under 350,000 distinct CDR3 sequences listed, 8.5% to 9.5% were seen once; the top ten hold 6% to 8.5%. V trimming: 8 bases; J trimming: 5 bases; junction bases outside the gene matches: 0. The CDR3 runs 13 residues. CDR1 is MNHEY, CDR2 SMNVEV, per germline (reference sequence). This clonotype was recorded many times. Its antigen is not identified. Study-wide results and limits: Excess twin sharing in beta out-of-frame sequences was weaker.

These data were also reused for a study on yellow fever vaccine responses in identical twins.

The gene calls are TRBV27 and TRBJ2-1, with 13 bases aligning to TRBD2. The source material was CD8+ T cells sorted from blood. The sequence derives from a woman between 18 and 30 years old in good health. CDR3 bases: TGTGCCAGCGGACTAGCGGGAGACAATGAGCAGTTCTTC. It is translated as CASGLAGDNEQFF.